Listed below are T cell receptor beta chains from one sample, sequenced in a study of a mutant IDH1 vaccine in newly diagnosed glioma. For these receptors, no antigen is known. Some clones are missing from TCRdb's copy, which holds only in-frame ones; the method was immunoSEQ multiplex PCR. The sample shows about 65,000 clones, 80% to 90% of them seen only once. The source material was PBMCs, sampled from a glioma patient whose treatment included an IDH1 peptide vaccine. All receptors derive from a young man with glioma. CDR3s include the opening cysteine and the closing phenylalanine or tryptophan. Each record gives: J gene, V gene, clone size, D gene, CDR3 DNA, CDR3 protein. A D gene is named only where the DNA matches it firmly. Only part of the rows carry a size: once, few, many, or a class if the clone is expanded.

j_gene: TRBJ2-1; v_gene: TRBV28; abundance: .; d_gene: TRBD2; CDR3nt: TGTGGGGCGGAGGGACTAGCCGGTGAGCAGTTCTTC; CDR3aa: CGAEGLAGEQFF
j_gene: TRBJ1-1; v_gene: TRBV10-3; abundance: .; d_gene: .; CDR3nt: TGTGCCATCTCCACGTCGGACAGTGTAGCTTTCTTT; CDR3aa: CAISTSDSVAFF
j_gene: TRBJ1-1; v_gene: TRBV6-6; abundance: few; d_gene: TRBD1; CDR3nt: TGTGCCAGCAGAATTGACTCAGGGGGCGAAGCTGAAGCTTTCTTT; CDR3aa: CASRIDSGGEAEAFF
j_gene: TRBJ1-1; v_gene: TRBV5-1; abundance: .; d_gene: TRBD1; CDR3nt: TGCGCCAGCAGCTCCCGTACAGGGGGTACTGAAGCTTTCTTT; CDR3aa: CASSSRTGGTEAFF
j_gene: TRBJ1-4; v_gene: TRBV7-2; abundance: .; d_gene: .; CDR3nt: TGTGCCAGCAGCGCCCAGGGGAAGACTAATGAAAAACTGTTTTTT; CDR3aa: CASSAQGKTNEKLFF
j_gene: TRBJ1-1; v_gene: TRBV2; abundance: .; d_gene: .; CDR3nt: TGTGCCAGCAGTAAAAATCCGGGACGGTTGAACACTGAAGCTTTCTTT; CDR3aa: CASSKNPGRLNTEAFF
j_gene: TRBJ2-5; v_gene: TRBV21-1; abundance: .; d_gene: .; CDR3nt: TGTGCCAGCCCCCCGAGGCAGGGGGCGCAACAAGAGACCCAGTACTTC; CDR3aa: CASPPRQGAQQETQYF
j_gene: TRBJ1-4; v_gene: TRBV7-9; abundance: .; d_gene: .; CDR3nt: TGTGCCAGCAGCCAAGGGGTCTCCGGACCGGCGCGAGAAAAACTGTTTTTT; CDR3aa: CASSQGVSGPAREKLFF
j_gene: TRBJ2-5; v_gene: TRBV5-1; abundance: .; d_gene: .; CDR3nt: TGCGCCAGCAGCCCAAACCGCCCCCAGACAGCAAAAGAGACCCAGTACTTC; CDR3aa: CASSPNRPQTAKETQYF
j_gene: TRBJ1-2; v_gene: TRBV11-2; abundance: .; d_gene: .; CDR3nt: TGTGCCAGCAGCTTAACTAGGGGCTACACCTTC; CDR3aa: CASSLTRGYTF
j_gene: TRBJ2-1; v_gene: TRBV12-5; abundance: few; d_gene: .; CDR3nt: TGTGCTAGTGGTTTGGAGGTCAATGAGCAGTTCTTC; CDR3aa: CASGLEVNEQFF
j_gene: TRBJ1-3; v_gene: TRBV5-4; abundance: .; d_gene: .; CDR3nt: TGTGCCAGCAGCGCGGAACGACAATCTGGAAACACCAGATATTTT; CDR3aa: CASSAERQSGNTRYF
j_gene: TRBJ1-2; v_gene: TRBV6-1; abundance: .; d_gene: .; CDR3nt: TGTGCCAGCAGTGGAGTGACCCCTAGGTGGTATGGCTACACCTTC; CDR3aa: CASSGVTPRWYGYTF
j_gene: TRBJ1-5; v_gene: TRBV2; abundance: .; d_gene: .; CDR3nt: TGTGCCAGCAGTGAATTAGGGGATGTTCAGCCCCAGCATTTT; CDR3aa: CASSELGDVQPQHF
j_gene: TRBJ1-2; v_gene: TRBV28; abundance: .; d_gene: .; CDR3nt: TGTGCCAGCAGTCTCCTACAGACACTGGCGGGCTACACCTTC; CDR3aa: CASSLLQTLAGYTF